Included here is one TCR beta chain sequence, with context. The antigen remains unidentified. The germline V gene has CDR1 SNHLY and CDR2 FYNNEI. CDR3 length: 12 residues. The V end was cut by 5 bases, the J end by 4 bases, with 9 bases between. The data derive from a study of cytomegalovirus exposure and HLA in healthy donors. Points from the study as a whole: Both high specificity and high sensitivity reportedly marked the classifier's diagnosis of cytomegalovirus status. Researchers reported in a later analysis that a missense DCLRE1C variant was tied to TCR beta V- and J-gene trimming. There were a few CMV-associated chains whose specificity for CMV antigens was confirmed in vitro. Productive status was seen about 87% or about 30% of the time for most TCR beta V segments in an earlier analysis.

The study ran its PCR with 60 Vbeta and 13 Jbeta primers. Sequencing was performed with immunoSEQ multiplex PCR; in TCRdb, only in-frame clones are kept and a portion is missing. The sample holds some 75,000 clones; around 79% are singletons and the top ten take around 6.4%. This chain joins TRBV2 and TRBJ2-7; D remains ambiguous. The sample consisted of PBMCs. This TCR came from a man in his late teens or twenties in good health and CMV-seropositive. DNA of the CDR3: TGTGCCAGCAGTCCACTTCGATACGAGCAGTACTTC. Its protein product is CASSPLRYEQYF.